The source of this T cell receptor beta chain is a study of beta chain features in type 1 diabetes. Study results and caveats: Comparison showed that naive, central memory and Treg TCRB repertoires appeared more similar among patients than among healthy donors. All four CD4+ subsets of Type 1 diabetes patients contained TCRB CDR3s that were moderately but significantly shorter.

With respect to this clone: Antigen specificity is unknown.

The CDR3 has 13 amino acids. V gave up 4 bases and J gave up 4 bases, with 11 bases separating them. The V gene's germline CDR1 is GTSNPN and CDR2 SVGIG (reference sequence). Sort purity for all populations was recorded as exceeding 98%. Expressed TCRB transcripts were sequenced after all isolated RNA was converted to cDNA. Some clones are missing from TCRdb's copy, which holds only in-frame ones; the method was immunoSEQ multiplex PCR. The sample has hundreds of thousands of clones, about 14% seen once. The sequenced material came from naive CD4+ T cells from blood. The chain uses TRBV30 and TRBJ2-1; no clear D gene. This TCR was sampled from a man younger than 30 with type 1 diabetes. CDR3 region: CAWNHYLYNEQFF. CDR3 sequence (DNA): TGTGCCTGGAACCACTACCTATACAATGAGCAGTTCTTC.